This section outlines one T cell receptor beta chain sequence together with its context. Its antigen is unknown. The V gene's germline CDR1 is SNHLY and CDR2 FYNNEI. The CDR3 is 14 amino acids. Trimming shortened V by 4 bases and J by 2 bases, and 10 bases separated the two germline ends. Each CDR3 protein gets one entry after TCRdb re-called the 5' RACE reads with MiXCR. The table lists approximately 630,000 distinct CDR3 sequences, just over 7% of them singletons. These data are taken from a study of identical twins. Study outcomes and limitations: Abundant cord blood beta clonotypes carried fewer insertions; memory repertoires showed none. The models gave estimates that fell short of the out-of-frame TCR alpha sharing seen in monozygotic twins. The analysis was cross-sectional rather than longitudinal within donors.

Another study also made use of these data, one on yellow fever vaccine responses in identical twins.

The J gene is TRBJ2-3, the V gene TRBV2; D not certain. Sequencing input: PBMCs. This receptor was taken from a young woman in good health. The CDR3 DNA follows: TGTGCCAGCAGTGGTCCCGGGCCCACAGATACGCAGTATTTT. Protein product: CASSGPGPTDTQYF.